The 20 T cell receptor beta chains listed next were all sequenced from one sample in a study of T cell responses to AZD1222 COVID-19 vaccine. Some clones are missing from TCRdb's copy, which holds only in-frame ones; the method was immunoSEQ multiplex PCR. The data show tens of thousands of clones, approximately 85% seen once. The sequencing used peripheral blood, collected on day 0 of MenACWY control vaccination. The source of these receptors is an adult in good health.

This chain connects TRBV24-1 to TRBJ2-1; no definite D call. This CDR3 region has 15 residues. Germline assignment: CDR1 KGHDR and CDR2 SFDVKD. V dropped 4 bases and J dropped 1 base, with 10 bases sitting between them. The CDR3 bases are TGTGCCACCAGTGACCCTCGGCGGTCCTACAATGAGCAGTTCTTC. Its protein product is CATSDPRRSYNEQFF.

The rearrangement links TRBV2 to TRBJ1-1; D may be TRBD1 (5 bases). Germline V CDR1 and CDR2: SNHLY, FYNNEI. CDR3 length: 13 residues. Trimming removed 6 bases at V and 2 bases at J, with 10 bases between. CDR3 residues: CASRWGINTEAFF. CDR3 DNA: TGTGCCAGCAGATGGGGCATTAACACTGAAGCTTTCTTT.

This chain connects TRBV28 to TRBJ1-2, with D tentatively TRBD1 (6 bases). From germline, CDR1 is MDHEN and CDR2 SYDVKM. Deletions cut 7 bases from V and 8 bases from J, with 23 bases between. This CDR3 has 15 residues. The CDR3 coding sequence is TGTGCCAGCACTAAATACGGACAGATCAGGGAAGGCTACACCTTC. This gives the protein CASTKYGQIREGYTF.

In its sample, this clone was seen a few times. V and J are TRBV11-2 and TRBJ2-6; tentative D call: TRBD2 (5 bases). Trimming left V 0 bases short and J 0 bases short, with 9 bases between. The germline V gene encodes CDR1 SGHAT and CDR2 FQNNGV. CDR3 length: 17 amino acids. For the CDR3, the DNA is TGTGCCAGCAGCTTAGAGGAGGTGGACTCTGGGGCCAACGTCCTGACTTTC. This sequence encodes CASSLEEVDSGANVLTF.

The chain links TRBV28 to TRBJ1-4; maybe TRBD1 (6 bases). This CDR3 has 14 residues. Germline CDR1 is MDHEN and CDR2 is SYDVKM. Trimming cost V 5 bases and J 4 bases, with 11 bases left between them. The CDR3 DNA reads as TGTGCCAGCAGTGATAGGGGGTATAATGAAAAACTGTTTTTT. Its translation is CASSDRGYNEKLFF. Based on the CDR3 plus reference TRBV28 and TRBJ1-4, the full variable domain is DVKVTQSSRYLVKRTGEKVFLECVQDMDHENMFWYRQDPGLGLRLIYFSYDVKMKEKGDIPEGYSVSREKKERFSLILESASTNQTSMYLCASSDRGYNEKLFFGSGTQLSVL.

This chain links TRBV24-1 with TRBJ2-1; D remains ambiguous. CDR1 and CDR2 (germline): KGHDR, SFDVKD. V lost 0 bases, J lost 4 bases, and 3 bases lay in between. The CDR3 is made up of 13 amino acids. CDR3 protein: CATSDLSYNEQFF. In nucleotides, the CDR3 is TGTGCCACCAGTGATTTGTCGTACAATGAGCAGTTCTTC.

V gene TRBV19 combines with J gene TRBJ1-5, with a weak D call TRBD1 (5 bases). V was shortened by 3 bases and J by 4 bases, with 10 bases between the two germline ends. This CDR3 is 14 amino acids long. Germline V CDR1 and CDR2: LNHDA, SQIVND (reference sequence). The CDR3: CASSIDQGNQPQHF. As DNA, the CDR3 is TGTGCCAGTAGTATTGACCAGGGTAATCAGCCCCAGCATTTT. The full variable domain, rest sourced from reference TRBV19 and TRBJ1-5, is DGGITQSPKYLFRKEGQNVTLSCEQNLNHDAMYWYRQDPGQGLRLIYYSQIVNDFQKGDIAEGYSVSREKKESFPLTVTSAQKNPTAFYLCASSIDQGNQPQHFGDGTRLSIL.

The chain carries TRBV19 and TRBJ2-5, with a possible D match to TRBD2 (5 bases). V lost 4 bases, J lost 4 bases, and 7 bases lay in between. CDR1 is LNHDA and CDR2 is SQIVND in the germline V gene (reference sequence). The CDR3 is 12 amino acids. DNA of the CDR3: TGTGCCAGTAGTACCACTAGAGAGACCCAGTACTTC. This sequence encodes CASSTTRETQYF.

This clone appeared a few times. CDR3 amino acids: CASSARQGSLNTEAFF. The CDR3 DNA sequence: TGCGCCAGCAGCGCTAGACAGGGAAGTTTGAACACTGAAGCTTTCTTT. This chain joins TRBV5-1 and TRBJ1-1, with TRBD1 matching 7 bases. Germline CDR1 and CDR2: SGHRS and YFSETQ. This CDR3 has 16 residues. V lost 4 bases and J lost 0; bases outside the gene matches: 9.

This clone was seen a few times. This chain uses TRBV21-1 with TRBJ1-6; TRBD1 is the table's D call and was not checked against the DNA. TRBV21-1 is marked as a pseudogene. The CDR3 has 16 residues. CDR3 amino acids: CASSKVDRRDNSPLHF. CDR3 bases: TGTGCCAGCAGCAAAGTGGACAGAAGAGATAATTCACCCCTCCACTTT.

The genes are TRBV20-1 and TRBJ1-4, with TRBD1 matching over 8 bases. CDR3 length equals 11 residues. Germline V gene data show CDR1 as DFQATT and CDR2 as SNEGSKA (reference sequence). V gave up 5 bases and J gave up 11 bases; unmatched junction bases: 4. CDR3 in amino acids: CSAGQGAKLFF. CDR3 coding DNA: TGCAGTGCTGGTCAGGGGGCTAAACTGTTTTTT.

The rearrangement joins TRBV4-3 to TRBJ2-7; 9 nucleotides line up with TRBD1. V shed 4 bases, J shed 3 bases, and the junction held 10 bases outside the gene matches. The CDR3 spans 16 residues. Germline CDR1 is LGHNA and CDR2 is YSLEER. DNA for the CDR3: TGCGCCAGCAGCCTTGGCTCCGGGACAGGGTTCTACGAGCAGTACTTC. Residues: CASSLGSGTGFYEQYF.

The chain combines TRBV25-1 with TRBJ2-2, with a possible D match to TRBD1 (6 bases). The CDR3 is 17 residues long. The germline V gene has CDR1 MGHDK and CDR2 SYGVNS. The V and J ends lost 1 base and 0 bases respectively, with 12 bases between them. The CDR3 protein is CASSESLGQPNTGELFF. The DNA of the CDR3 is TGTGCCAGCAGTGAATCTCTCGGACAGCCGAACACCGGGGAGCTGTTTTTT.

A remark on this clone: The junction shows a germline mismatch at one end, possibly a read error. The rearrangement joins TRBV7-7 to TRBJ2-1; the match to TRBD2 covers 16 bases. This CDR3 has 19 residues. Looked up from germline, CDR1 is SSHAT and CDR2 is FNYEAQ (reference sequence). The CDR3 coding sequence is TGTGCTAGCAGCTTATATGGGCCGGGGACTAGCGGGAGGGCCAATGAGCAGTTCTTC. Residues: CASSLYGPGTSGRANEQFF.

DNA for the CDR3: TGCGCCAGCAGCGGAGGACTAGCGGGAGGGCCGGGAACCGGGGAGCTGTTTTTT. This sequence encodes CASSGGLAGGPGTGELFF. V and J are TRBV5-1 and TRBJ2-2; 15 nucleotides align to TRBD2. CDR3 size: 18 residues. V was pared by 4 bases and J by 5 bases, with 9 bases of the junction left unmatched. Germline loops: CDR1 SGHRS, CDR2 YFSETQ.

V gene TRBV6-4 combines with J gene TRBJ2-2; TRBD1 aligns across 9 bases. Germline V gene sequence: CDR1 MRHNA, CDR2 SNTAGT. J gave up 1 base and V 2 bases, and 2 bases lay outside the gene matches. This CDR3 comprises 16 residues. The CDR3 spells CASSDLGQGNTGELFF. CDR3 sequence (DNA): TGTGCCAGCAGTGACCTGGGACAGGGGAACACCGGGGAGCTGTTTTTT.

This clone was seen a single time. Other DNA sequences in this specimen translate into the identical CDR3. The CDR3 DNA reads TGTGCCAGCAGCCCCGGGACAGGGGGGAACACTGAAGCTTTCTTT. Its translation is CASSPGTGGNTEAFF. This chain joins TRBV9 and TRBJ1-1, with 11 nucleotides matching TRBD1. This CDR3 spans 15 amino acids. The germline V gene has CDR1 SGDLS and CDR2 YYNGEE. V lost 4 bases and J lost 1; bases outside the gene matches: 3.

The chain is built from TRBV9 and TRBJ1-2, with 7 bases fitting TRBD1. The CDR3 has 17 residues. Germline V gene data show CDR1 as SGDLS and CDR2 as YYNGEE. V lost 0 bases, J lost 1 base, and 9 bases stayed unmatched. The CDR3 bases are TGTGCCAGCAGCGTAGGACGGGACAGTCGCCTTAACTATGGCTACACCTTC. Translated, it gives CASSVGRDSRLNYGYTF.

The chain couples TRBV7-2 to TRBJ2-5, with D perhaps matching TRBD1 or TRBD2 (5 bases each). Per germline, CDR1 SGHTA and CDR2 FQGNSA. The CDR3 covers 13 residues. The V end lost 8 bases, the J end lost 6 bases, and 16 bases lay between the germline ends. This CDR3 is CASGEGTGQTQYF. Written as DNA, the CDR3 is TGTGCCAGCGGCGAAGGGACCGGTCAGACCCAGTACTTC.

The chain has TRBV13 and TRBJ2-2, with 10 bases matching TRBD1. V lost 8 bases, J lost 5 bases, and 8 bases stayed unmatched. The CDR3 runs 15 residues. CDR1 is PRHDT, CDR2 FYEKMQ, per germline (reference sequence). The CDR3 coding sequence is TGTGCCAGCTCCCGGGACAGGGGTTATACCGGGGAGCTGTTTTTT. Its translation is CASSRDRGYTGELFF.